The table lists the clone carrying this T cell receptor beta chain with many counts. Its antigen remains unknown. MiXCR was run by TCRdb on the reads, yielding one entry per CDR3 protein. The sample lists a few hundred thousand distinct CDR3 sequences; around 13% were seen once. The data were taken from a study of T cell repertoires in cytomegalovirus infection. Findings and caveats of the study: Frequencies of public TCR beta families were cumulated, and this identified carriers of CMV plus the relevant HLA.

The CDR3 sequence is 17 residues long. Germline V CDR1 and CDR2: MDHEN, SYDVKM. Trimming at V came to 7 bases and at J to 2 bases, leaving 15 bases not matched to a gene. This sequence originates from a human donor in good health (CMV status not recorded). Some clones in this sample may be carry-over from other donors' samples. V is TRBV28 and J is TRBJ2-7; 9 positions agree with TRBD2. The source material was PBMCs. Here the CDR3 DNA reads TGTGCCAGCACCCCGACTAGCGGAAAAAAGACAACCTACGAGCAGTACTTC. This translates into CASTPTSGKKTTYEQYF.